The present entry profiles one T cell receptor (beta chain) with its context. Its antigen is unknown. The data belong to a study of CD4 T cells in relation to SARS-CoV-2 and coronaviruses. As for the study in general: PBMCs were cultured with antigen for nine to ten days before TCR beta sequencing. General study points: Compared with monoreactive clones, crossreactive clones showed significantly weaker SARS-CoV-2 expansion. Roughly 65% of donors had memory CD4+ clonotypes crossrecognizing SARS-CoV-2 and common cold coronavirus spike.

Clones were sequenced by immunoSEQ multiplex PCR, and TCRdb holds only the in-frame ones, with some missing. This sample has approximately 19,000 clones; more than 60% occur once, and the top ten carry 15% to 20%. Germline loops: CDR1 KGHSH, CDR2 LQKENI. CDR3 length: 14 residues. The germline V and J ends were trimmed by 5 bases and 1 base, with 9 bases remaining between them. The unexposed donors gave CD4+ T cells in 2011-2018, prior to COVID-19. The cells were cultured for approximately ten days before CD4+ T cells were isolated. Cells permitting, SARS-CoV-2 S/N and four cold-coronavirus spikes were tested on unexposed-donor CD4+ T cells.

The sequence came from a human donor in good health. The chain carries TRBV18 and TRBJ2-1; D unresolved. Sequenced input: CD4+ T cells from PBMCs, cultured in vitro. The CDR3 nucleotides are TGTGCCAGCTCAGATGACGGATCCTACAATGAGCAGTTCTTC. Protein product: CASSDDGSYNEQFF.